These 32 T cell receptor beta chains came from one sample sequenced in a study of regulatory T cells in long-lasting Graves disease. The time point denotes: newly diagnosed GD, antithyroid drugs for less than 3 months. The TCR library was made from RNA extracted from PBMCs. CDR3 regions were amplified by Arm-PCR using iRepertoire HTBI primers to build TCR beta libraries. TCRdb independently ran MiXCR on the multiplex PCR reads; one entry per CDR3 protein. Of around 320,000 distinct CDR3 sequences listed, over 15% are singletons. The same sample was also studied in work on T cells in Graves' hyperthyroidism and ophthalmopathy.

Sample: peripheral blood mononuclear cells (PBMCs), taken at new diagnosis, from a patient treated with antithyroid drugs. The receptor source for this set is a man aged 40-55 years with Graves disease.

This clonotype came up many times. The CDR3 spells CASSFRLAGANNEQFF. CDR3 DNA: TGTGCCAGCAGCTTCCGTCTAGCGGGGGCCAACAATGAGCAGTTCTTC. The chain combines TRBV13 with TRBJ2-1; TRBD2 matches 10 bases. This CDR3 is 16 amino acids long. The trim removed 3 bases at V and 5 bases at J, leaving 7 bases unmatched. CDR1 PRHDT and CDR2 FYEKMQ come from the germline V gene (reference sequence).

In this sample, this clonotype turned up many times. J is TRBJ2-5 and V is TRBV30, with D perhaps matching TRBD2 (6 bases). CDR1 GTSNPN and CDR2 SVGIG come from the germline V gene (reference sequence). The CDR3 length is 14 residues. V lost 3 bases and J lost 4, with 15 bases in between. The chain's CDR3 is CAWRRRGVRETQYF. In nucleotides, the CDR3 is TGTGCCTGGAGAAGGAGGGGTGTTCGAGAGACCCAGTACTTC.

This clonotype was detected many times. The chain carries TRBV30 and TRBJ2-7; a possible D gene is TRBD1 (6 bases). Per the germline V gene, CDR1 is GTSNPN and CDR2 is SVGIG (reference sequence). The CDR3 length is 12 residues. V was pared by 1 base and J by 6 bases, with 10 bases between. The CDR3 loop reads CAWSAPGAEQYF. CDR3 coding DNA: TGTGCCTGGAGTGCGCCAGGGGCCGAGCAGTACTTC.

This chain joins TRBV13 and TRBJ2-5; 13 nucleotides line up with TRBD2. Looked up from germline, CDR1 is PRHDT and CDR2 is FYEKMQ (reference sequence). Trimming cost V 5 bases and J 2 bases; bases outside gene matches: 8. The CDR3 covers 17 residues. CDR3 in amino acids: CASSAKLAGGPQETQYF. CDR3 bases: TGTGCCAGCAGCGCTAAACTAGCGGGGGGGCCACAAGAGACCCAGTACTTC.

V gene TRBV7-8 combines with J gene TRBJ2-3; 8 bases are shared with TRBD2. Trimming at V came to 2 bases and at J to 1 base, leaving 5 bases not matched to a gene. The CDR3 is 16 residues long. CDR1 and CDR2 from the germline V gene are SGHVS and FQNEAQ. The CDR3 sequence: CASSLPAGGGTDTQYF. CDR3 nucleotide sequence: TGTGCCAGCAGCTTACCCGCGGGGGGTGGCACAGATACGCAGTATTTT.

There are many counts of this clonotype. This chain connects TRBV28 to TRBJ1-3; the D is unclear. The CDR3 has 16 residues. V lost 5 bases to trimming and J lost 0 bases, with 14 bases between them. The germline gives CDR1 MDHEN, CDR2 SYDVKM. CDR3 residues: CASSRVSPFSGNTIYF. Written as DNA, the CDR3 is TGTGCCAGCAGTCGCGTCAGCCCGTTCTCTGGAAACACCATATATTTT.

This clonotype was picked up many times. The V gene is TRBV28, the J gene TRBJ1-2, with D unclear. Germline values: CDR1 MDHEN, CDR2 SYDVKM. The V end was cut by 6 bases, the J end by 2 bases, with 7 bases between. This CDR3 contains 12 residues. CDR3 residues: CASSPRNYGYTF. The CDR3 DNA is TGTGCCAGCAGCCCGCGAAACTATGGCTACACCTTC.

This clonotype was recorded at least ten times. The CDR3: CSARKLQDVSPGELFF. CDR3 in DNA: TGCAGTGCTAGGAAGTTACAGGATGTTTCGCCCGGGGAGCTGTTTTTT. The chain is built from TRBV20-1 and TRBJ2-2; perhaps TRBD1 as D (5 bases). Germline V gene data show CDR1 as DFQATT and CDR2 as SNEGSKA (reference sequence). With 3 bases removed from V and 6 bases from J, the gap between germline ends came to 20 bases. The CDR3 runs 16 residues.

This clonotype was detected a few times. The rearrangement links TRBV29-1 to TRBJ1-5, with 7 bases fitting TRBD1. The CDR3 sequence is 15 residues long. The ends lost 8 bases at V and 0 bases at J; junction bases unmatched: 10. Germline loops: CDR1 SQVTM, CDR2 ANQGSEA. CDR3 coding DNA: TGCAGCAGAGCCCGGGACAGCGATAGCAATCAGCCCCAGCATTTT. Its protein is CSRARDSDSNQPQHF.

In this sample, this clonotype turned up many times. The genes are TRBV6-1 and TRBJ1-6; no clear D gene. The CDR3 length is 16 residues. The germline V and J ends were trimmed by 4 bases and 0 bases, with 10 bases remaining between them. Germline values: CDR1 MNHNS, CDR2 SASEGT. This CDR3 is CASSVGGSSYNSPLHF. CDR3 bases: TGTGCCAGCAGTGTGGGCGGAAGCTCCTATAATTCACCCCTCCACTTT.

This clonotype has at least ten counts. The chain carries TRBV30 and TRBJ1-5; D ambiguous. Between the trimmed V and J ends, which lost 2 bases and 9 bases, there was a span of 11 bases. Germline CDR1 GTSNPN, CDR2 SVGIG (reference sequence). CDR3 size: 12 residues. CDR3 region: CAWSRSSGPQHF. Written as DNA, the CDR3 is TGTGCCTGGAGTCGCTCCAGCGGGCCCCAGCATTTT.

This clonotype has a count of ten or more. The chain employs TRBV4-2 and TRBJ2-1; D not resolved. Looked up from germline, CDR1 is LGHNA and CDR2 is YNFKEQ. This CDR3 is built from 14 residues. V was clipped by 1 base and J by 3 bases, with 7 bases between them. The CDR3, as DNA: TGTGCCAGCAGCCAAGGGGGTTACTACAATGAGCAGTTCTTC. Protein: CASSQGGYYNEQFF.

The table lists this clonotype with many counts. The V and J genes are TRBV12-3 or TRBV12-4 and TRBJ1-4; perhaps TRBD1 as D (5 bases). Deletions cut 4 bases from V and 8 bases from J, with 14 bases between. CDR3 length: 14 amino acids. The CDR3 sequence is CASSWGPVAEKLFF. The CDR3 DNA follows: TGTGCCAGCAGTTGGGGACCCGTGGCCGAAAAACTGTTTTTT.

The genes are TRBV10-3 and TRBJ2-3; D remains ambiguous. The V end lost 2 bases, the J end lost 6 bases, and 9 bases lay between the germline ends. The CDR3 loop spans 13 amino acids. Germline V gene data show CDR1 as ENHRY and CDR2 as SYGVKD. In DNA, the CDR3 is TGTGCCATCAGTGAGACGGCTGGGGATACGCAGTATTTT. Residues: CAISETAGDTQYF.

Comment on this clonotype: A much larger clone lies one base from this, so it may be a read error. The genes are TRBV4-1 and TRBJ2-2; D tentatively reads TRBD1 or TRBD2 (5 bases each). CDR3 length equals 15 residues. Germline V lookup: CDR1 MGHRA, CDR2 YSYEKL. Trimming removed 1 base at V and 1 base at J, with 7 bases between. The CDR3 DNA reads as TGCGCCAGCAGCCAAGTGGGACGGAACACCGGGGAGCTGTTTTTT. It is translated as CASSQVGRNTGELFF.

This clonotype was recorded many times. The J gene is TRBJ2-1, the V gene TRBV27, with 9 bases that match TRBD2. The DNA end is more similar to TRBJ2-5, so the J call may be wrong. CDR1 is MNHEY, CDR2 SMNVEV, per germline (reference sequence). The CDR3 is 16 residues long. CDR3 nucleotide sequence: TGTGCCAGCAGTCCCCACCTAGCGGGGCCCAAAGAGACCCAGTACTTC. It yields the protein CASSPHLAGPKETQYF.

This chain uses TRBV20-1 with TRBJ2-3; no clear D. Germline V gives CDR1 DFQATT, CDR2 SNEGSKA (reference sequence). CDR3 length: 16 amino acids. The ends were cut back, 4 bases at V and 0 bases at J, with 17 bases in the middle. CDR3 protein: CSATPPTAPSTDTQYF. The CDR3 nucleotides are TGCAGTGCTACTCCCCCCACTGCACCTAGCACAGATACGCAGTATTTT.

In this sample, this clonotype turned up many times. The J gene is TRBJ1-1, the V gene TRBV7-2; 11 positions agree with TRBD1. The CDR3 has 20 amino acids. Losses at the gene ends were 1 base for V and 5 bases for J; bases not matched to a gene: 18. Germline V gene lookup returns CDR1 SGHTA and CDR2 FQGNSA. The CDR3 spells CASSLEAHPGQGVTWTEAFF. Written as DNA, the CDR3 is TGTGCCAGCAGCTTAGAGGCGCACCCGGGACAGGGGGTCACCTGGACTGAAGCTTTCTTT.

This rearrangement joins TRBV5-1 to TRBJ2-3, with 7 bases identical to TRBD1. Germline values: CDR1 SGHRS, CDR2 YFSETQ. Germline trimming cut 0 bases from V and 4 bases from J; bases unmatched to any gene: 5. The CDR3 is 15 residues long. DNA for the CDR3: TGCGCCAGCAGCTTGGGCAGGGGGTTGGCAGATACGCAGTATTTT. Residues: CASSLGRGLADTQYF.

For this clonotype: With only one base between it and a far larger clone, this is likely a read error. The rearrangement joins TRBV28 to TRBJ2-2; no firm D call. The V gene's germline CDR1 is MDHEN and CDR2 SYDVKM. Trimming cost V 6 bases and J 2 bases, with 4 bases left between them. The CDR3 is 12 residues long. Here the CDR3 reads CASRDNTGELFF. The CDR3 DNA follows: TGTGCCAGCAGGGATAACACCGGGGAGCTGTTTTTT. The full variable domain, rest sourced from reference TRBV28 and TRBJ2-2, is DVKVTQSSRYLVKRTGEKVFLECVQDMDHENMFWYRQDPGLGLRLIYFSYDVKMKEKGDIPEGYSVSREKKERFSLILESASTNQTSMYLCASRDNTGELFFGEGSRLTVL.

CDR3 amino acids: CSARRASGPDSYEQYF. CDR3 in DNA: TGCAGTGCTAGGAGGGCTAGCGGGCCCGACTCCTACGAGCAGTACTTC. The rearrangement joins TRBV20-1 to TRBJ2-7, with 8 bases fitting TRBD2. The CDR3 consists of 16 residues. V lost 3 bases to trimming and J lost 0 bases; unmatched junction nucleotides: 10. Germline V gene sequence: CDR1 DFQATT, CDR2 SNEGSKA (reference sequence).

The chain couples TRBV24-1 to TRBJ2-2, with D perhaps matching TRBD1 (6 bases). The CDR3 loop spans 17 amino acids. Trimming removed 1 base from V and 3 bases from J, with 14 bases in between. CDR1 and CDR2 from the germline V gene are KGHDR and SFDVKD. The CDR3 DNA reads TGTGCCACCAGTGATTTTGGCCGGACAGCGGACACCGGGGAGCTGTTTTTT. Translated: CATSDFGRTADTGELFF.

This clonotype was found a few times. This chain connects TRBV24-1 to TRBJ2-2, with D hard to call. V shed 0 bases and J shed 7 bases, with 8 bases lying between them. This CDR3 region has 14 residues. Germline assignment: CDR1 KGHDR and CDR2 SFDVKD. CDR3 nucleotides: TGTGCCACCAGTGATTTGAGGGATATCGGGGAGCTGTTTTTT. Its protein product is CATSDLRDIGELFF.

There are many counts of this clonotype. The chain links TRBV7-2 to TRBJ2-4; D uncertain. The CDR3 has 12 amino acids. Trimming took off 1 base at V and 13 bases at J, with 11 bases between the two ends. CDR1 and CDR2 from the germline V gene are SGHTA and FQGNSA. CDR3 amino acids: CASSLDDRAQYF. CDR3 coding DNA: TGTGCCAGCAGCTTAGATGACCGTGCCCAGTACTTC.

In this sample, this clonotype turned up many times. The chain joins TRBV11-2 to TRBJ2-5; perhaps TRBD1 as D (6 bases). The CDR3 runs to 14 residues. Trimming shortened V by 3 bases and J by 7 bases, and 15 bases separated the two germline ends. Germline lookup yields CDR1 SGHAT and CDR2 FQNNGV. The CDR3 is CASSFGAQGGTQYF. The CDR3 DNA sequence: TGTGCCAGCAGCTTCGGGGCGCAAGGGGGGACCCAGTACTTC.

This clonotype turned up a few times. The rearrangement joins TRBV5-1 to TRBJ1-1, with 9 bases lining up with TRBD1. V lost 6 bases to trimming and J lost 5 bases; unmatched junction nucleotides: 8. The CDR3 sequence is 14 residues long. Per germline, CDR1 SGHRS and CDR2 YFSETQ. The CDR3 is CASNSDRGGTEAFF. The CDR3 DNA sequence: TGCGCCAGCAACTCGGACAGGGGTGGGACTGAAGCTTTCTTT.

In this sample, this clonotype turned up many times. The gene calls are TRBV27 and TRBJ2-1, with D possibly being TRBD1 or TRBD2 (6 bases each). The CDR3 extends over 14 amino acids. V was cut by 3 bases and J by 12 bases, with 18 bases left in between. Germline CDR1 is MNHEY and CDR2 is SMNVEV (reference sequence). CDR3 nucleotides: TGTGCCAGCAGTTTTGAGCAGGGGACTGGTGGGCAGTTCTTC. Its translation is CASSFEQGTGGQFF.

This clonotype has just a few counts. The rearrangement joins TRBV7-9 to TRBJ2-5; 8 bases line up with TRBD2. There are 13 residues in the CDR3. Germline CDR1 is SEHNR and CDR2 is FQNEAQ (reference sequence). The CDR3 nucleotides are TGTGCATCCATGCGGGGGGCTGGAGAGACCCAGTACTTC. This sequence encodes CASMRGAGETQYF.

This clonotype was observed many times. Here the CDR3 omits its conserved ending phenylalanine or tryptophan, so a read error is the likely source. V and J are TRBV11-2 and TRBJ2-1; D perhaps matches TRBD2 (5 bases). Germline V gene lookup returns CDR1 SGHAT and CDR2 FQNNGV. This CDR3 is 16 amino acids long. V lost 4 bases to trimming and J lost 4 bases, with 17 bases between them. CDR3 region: CASSWSAGNTYNEQFS. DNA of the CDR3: TGTGCCAGCAGCTGGTCGGCGGGCAATACGTACAATGAGCAGTTCTCC.

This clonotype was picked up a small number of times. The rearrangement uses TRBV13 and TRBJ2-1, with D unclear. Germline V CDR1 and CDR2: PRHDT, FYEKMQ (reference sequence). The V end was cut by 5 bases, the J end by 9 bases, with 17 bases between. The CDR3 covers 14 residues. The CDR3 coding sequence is TGTGCCAGCAGCCCCCGTCTAACTTCGGTTGAGCAGTTCTTC. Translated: CASSPRLTSVEQFF.

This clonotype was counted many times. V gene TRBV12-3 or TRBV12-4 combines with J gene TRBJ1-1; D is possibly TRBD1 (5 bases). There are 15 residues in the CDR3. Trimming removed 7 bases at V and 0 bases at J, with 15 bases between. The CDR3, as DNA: TGTGCCAGCAAGAGGTCAGGGCCCCTGAACACTGAAGCTTTCTTT. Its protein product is CASKRSGPLNTEAFF.

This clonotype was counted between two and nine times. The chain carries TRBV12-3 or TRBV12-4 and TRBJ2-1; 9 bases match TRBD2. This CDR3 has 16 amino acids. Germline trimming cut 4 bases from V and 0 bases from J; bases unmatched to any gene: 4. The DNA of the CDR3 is TGTGCCAGCAGTTCGCTAGCGGGGAGCTCCTACAATGAGCAGTTCTTC. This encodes CASSSLAGSSYNEQFF.